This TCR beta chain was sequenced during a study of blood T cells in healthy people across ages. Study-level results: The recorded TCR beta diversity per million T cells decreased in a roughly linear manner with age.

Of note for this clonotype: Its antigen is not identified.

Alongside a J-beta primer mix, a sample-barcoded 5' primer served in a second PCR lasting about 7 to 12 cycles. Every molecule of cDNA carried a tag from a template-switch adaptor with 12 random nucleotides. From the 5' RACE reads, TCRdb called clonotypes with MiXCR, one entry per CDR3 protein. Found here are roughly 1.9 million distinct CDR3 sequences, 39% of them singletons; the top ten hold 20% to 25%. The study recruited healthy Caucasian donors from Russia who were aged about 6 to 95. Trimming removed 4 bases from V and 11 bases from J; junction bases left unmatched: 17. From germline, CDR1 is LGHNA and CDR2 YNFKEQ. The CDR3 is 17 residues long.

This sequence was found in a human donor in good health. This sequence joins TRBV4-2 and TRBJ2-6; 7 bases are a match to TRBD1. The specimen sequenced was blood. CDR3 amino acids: CASSPRSRTGNLDVLTF. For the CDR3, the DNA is TGTGCCAGCAGCCCCCGATCCCGGACAGGAAATCTAGACGTCCTGACTTTC.